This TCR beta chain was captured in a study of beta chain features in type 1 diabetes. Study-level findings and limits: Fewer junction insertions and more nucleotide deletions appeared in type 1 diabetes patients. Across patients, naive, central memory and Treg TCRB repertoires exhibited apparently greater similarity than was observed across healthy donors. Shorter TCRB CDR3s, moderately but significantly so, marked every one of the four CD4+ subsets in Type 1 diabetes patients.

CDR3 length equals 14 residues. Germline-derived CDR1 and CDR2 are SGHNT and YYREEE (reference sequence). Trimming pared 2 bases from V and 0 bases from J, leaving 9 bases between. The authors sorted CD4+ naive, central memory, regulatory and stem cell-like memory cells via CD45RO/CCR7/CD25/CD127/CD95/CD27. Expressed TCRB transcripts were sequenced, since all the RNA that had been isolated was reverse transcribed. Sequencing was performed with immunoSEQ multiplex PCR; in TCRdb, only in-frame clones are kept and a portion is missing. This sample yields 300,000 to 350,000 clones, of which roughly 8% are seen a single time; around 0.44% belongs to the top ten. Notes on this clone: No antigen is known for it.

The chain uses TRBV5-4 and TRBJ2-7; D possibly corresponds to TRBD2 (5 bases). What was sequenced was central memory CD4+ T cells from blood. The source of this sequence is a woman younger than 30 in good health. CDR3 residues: CASSFSSSSYEQYF. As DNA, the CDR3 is TGTGCCAGCAGCTTTTCTAGCAGCTCCTACGAGCAGTACTTC.